The next 21 T cell receptor beta chains were all read from a single sample in a study of blood T cell repertoires in COVID-19. This table comes from immunoSEQ multiplex PCR, and its TCRdb copy is limited to in-frame clones, with some not included. The table includes 180,000 or so clones, roughly 90% detected once. Sequencing was carried out using PBMCs or T cells enriched from blood (not recorded which). These receptors all stem from a human donor with acute COVID-19. The donor label of this sample is uncertain.

The chain employs TRBV4-3 and TRBJ1-4; TRBD1 matches 9 bases. The V gene end was trimmed by 0 bases and the J gene end by 5 bases; junction bases not matched to a gene: 10. Germline V gene lookup returns CDR1 LGHNA and CDR2 YSLEER. This CDR3 is 18 amino acids long. DNA for the CDR3: TGCGCCAGCAGCCAAGAAGATATTAGGGACAGGGAAAATGAAAAACTGTTTTTT. Translated, it gives CASSQEDIRDRENEKLFF.

The V and J genes are TRBV5-1 and TRBJ2-3; the match to TRBD1 covers 11 bases. This CDR3 contains 16 residues. V trimming: 4 bases; J trimming: 4 bases; junction bases outside the gene matches: 8. Germline CDR1 and CDR2: SGHRS and YFSETQ. As DNA, the CDR3 is TGCGCCAGCAGCCCCGACCTGGGACAGGGGGCAGATACGCAGTATTTT. Translated, it gives CASSPDLGQGADTQYF.

This clone was detected once. The rearrangement joins TRBV4-1 to TRBJ2-5, with 9 positions matching TRBD1. The germline CDR1 and CDR2 sequences are MGHRA and YSYEKL. With V trimmed by 1 base and J by 4 bases, 13 bases remained unmatched. The CDR3 runs 18 residues. CDR3: CASSQVITTTGGRETQYF. The CDR3 DNA follows: TGCGCCAGCAGCCAAGTGATTACCACGACAGGGGGGAGAGAGACCCAGTACTTC.

The J gene is TRBJ2-7, the V gene TRBV7-9, with D possibly being TRBD1 (7 bases). The CDR3 runs 12 residues. Germline values: CDR1 SEHNR, CDR2 FQNEAQ (reference sequence). The ends were cut back, 8 bases at V and 3 bases at J, with 11 bases in the middle. The CDR3 DNA sequence: TGTGCCAGCGGAGGGGGCAGCTACGAGCAGTACTTC. Translation gives CASGGGSYEQYF.

The chain combines TRBV29-1 with TRBJ2-2, with 8 bases identical to TRBD1. The CDR3 sequence is 14 residues long. The germline gives CDR1 SQVTM, CDR2 ANQGSEA. The V segment lost 7 bases and the J segment 0 bases; nucleotides outside the gene matches: 4. The CDR3 nucleotides read TGCAGCGCCAAGGACAGGGCGAACACCGGGGAGCTGTTTTTT. It encodes CSAKDRANTGELFF.

This rearrangement joins TRBV6-5 to TRBJ2-3, with 8 bases that match TRBD2. Germline CDR1 MNHEY, CDR2 SVGAGI. The CDR3 length is 15 residues. The V segment lost 4 bases and the J segment 10 bases; nucleotides outside the gene matches: 13. CDR3 protein: CASSSGQPGGAAQYF. CDR3 sequence (DNA): TGTGCCAGCAGTTCAGGACAACCGGGGGGGGCCGCGCAGTATTTT.

The CDR3 is CASSRTSGGNTGELFF. In DNA, the CDR3 is TGTGCCAGCAGCCGTACTAGCGGGGGGAACACCGGGGAGCTGTTTTTT. The genes are TRBV6-6 and TRBJ2-2; 11 bases agree with TRBD2. The CDR3 has 16 residues. V gave up 6 bases and J gave up 1 base; unmatched junction bases: 4. Germline V lookup: CDR1 MNHNY, CDR2 SVGAGI (reference sequence).

V gene TRBV5-1 combines with J gene TRBJ2-1; 7 positions match TRBD1. With 4 bases clipped from V and 4 bases from J, the junction kept 5 bases outside the gene matches. The germline gives CDR1 SGHRS, CDR2 YFSETQ. This CDR3 is built from 14 residues. For the CDR3, the DNA is TGCGCCAGCAGCGAAAGGGACAGTTACAATGAGCAGTTCTTC. It is translated as CASSERDSYNEQFF.

In this sample, this clone turned up once. The same CDR3 is also encoded by other DNA sequences in this sample. The chain carries TRBV7-9 and TRBJ2-3, with TRBD1 as a possible D gene (6 bases). Germline-derived CDR1 and CDR2 are SEHNR and FQNEAQ (reference sequence). Deletions cut 6 bases from V and 1 base from J, with 11 bases between. CDR3 length equals 14 residues. This CDR3 is CASSLGQRTDTQYF. The CDR3 coding sequence is TGTGCCAGCAGTCTCGGACAGCGCACAGATACGCAGTATTTT.

This chain links TRBV5-4 with TRBJ1-2; TRBD1 matches at 7 bases. Looked up from germline, CDR1 is SGHNT and CDR2 is YYREEE (reference sequence). CDR3 length equals 14 residues. After removal of 2 bases from V and 7 bases from J, the junction contained 8 bases not matched to a gene. CDR3: CASSFKGGSGGYTF. The DNA for the CDR3 is TGTGCCAGCAGCTTCAAAGGGGGCAGCGGTGGCTACACCTTC.

The rearrangement joins TRBV27 to TRBJ1-6, with 7 bases lining up with TRBD1. The CDR3 is made up of 16 amino acids. Germline CDR1 and CDR2: MNHEY and SMNVEV (reference sequence). V trimming: 6 bases; J trimming: 0 bases; junction bases outside the gene matches: 5. For the CDR3, the DNA is TGTGCCAGCAGAATGACAGGGAGCTCCTATAATTCACCCCTCCACTTT. Translated: CASRMTGSSYNSPLHF.

The gene calls are TRBV5-1 and TRBJ2-6; D remains ambiguous. CDR1 and CDR2 (germline): SGHRS, YFSETQ. This CDR3 comprises 15 residues. Trimming removed 3 bases from V and 0 bases from J, with 7 bases in between. CDR3: CASSSEASGANVLTF. CDR3 bases: TGCGCCAGCAGCTCCGAGGCCTCTGGGGCCAACGTCCTGACTTTC.

This clone has a handful of counts. This chain uses TRBV4-1 with TRBJ2-1, with no clear D. Germline CDR1 MGHRA, CDR2 YSYEKL. V gave up 1 base and J gave up 3 bases, with 4 bases separating them. The CDR3 is made up of 13 amino acids. The CDR3 bases are TGCGCCAGCAGCCAAGTAGACTACAATGAGCAGTTCTTC. It yields the protein CASSQVDYNEQFF.

This clone is a singleton in its sample. V gene TRBV19 combines with J gene TRBJ1-5; possibly TRBD1 for D (5 bases). Germline values: CDR1 LNHDA, CDR2 SQIVND (reference sequence). The CDR3 sequence is 15 residues long. V dropped 5 bases and J dropped 4 bases, with 15 bases sitting between them. The DNA for the CDR3 is TGTGCCAGTAGTTGGGACTCTGGATCAAATCAGCCCCAGCATTTT. It codes for CASSWDSGSNQPQHF.

The V gene is TRBV7-9, the J gene TRBJ2-3; 11 bases agree with TRBD2. With V trimmed by 5 bases and J by 1 base, 5 bases remained unmatched. Germline lookup yields CDR1 SEHNR and CDR2 FQNEAQ (reference sequence). This CDR3 region has 16 residues. The CDR3: CASSRIAGGGTDTQYF. The DNA for the CDR3 is TGTGCCAGCAGCCGGATAGCGGGGGGGGGCACAGATACGCAGTATTTT.

The V call is TRBV5-5, the J call TRBJ1-2; D possibly corresponds to TRBD1 (6 bases). In germline, CDR1 is SGHKS, CDR2 YYEKEE (reference sequence). The CDR3 loop spans 17 amino acids. Trimming took 8 bases from V and 1 from J, leaving 24 bases between them. CDR3 sequence: CASETRDTTSNNYGYTF. CDR3 bases: TGTGCCAGTGAAACCCGGGACACGACTTCAAATAACTATGGCTACACCTTC.

The genes are TRBV6-2 or TRBV6-3 and TRBJ2-3; D uncertain. The length of the CDR3 is 15 residues. V was shortened by 2 bases and J by 4 bases, with 13 bases between the two germline ends. CDR1 is MNHEY and CDR2 is SVGEGT in the germline V gene. The CDR3 DNA follows: TGTGCCAGCAGTTACCCGCACGTTGGAGCAGATACGCAGTATTTT. Residues: CASSYPHVGADTQYF.

The rearrangement uses TRBV18 and TRBJ2-7, with D possibly TRBD1 on 5 matching bases. The V gene lost 3 bases and the J gene lost 4 bases, with 10 bases spanning the gap. This CDR3 is 13 amino acids long. The V gene's germline CDR1 is KGHSH and CDR2 LQKENI. The chain's CDR3 is CASSPSGLYEQYF. Here the CDR3 DNA reads TGTGCCAGCTCACCTTCAGGGTTGTACGAGCAGTACTTC.

The chain carries TRBV30 and TRBJ1-1, with TRBD1 identical over 7 bases. The V and J ends lost 4 bases and 6 bases, in that order; junction bases with no gene match: 8. Per the germline V gene, CDR1 is GTSNPN and CDR2 is SVGIG (reference sequence). This CDR3 comprises 13 residues. CDR3 protein: CAWTAQGTSEAFF. DNA of the CDR3: TGTGCCTGGACCGCACAGGGGACCTCTGAAGCTTTCTTT. Full variable domain (missing parts from reference TRBV30 and TRBJ1-1): SQTIHQWPATLVQPVGSPLSLECTVEGTSNPNLYWYRQAAGRGLQLLFYSVGIGQISSEVPQNLSASRPQDRQFILSSKKLLLSDSGFYLCAWTAQGTSEAFFGQGTRLTVV.

V is TRBV11-2 and J is TRBJ1-1; D is perhaps TRBD1 (5 bases). CDR1 SGHAT and CDR2 FQNNGV come from the germline V gene. The CDR3 consists of 17 residues. V lost 0 bases to trimming and J lost 1 base, with 15 bases between them. CDR3 loop: CASSLDRTGWTNTEAFF. Written as DNA, the CDR3 is TGTGCCAGCAGCTTAGATCGCACAGGTTGGACGAACACTGAAGCTTTCTTT.

The genes are TRBV3-1 (or the pseudogene TRBV3-2) and TRBJ1-6; tentatively, D is TRBD1 (6 bases). Trimming shortened V by 5 bases and J by 7 bases, and 12 bases separated the two germline ends. The CDR3 is 14 amino acids. Germline CDR1 is LGHDT and CDR2 is YNNKEL (reference sequence). CDR3 nucleotides: TGTGCCAGCAGCTCGGGACACGGGAATTCACCCCTCCACTTT. This codes for CASSSGHGNSPLHF.